Below, one T cell receptor (beta chain) is given with its context. What it binds is not known. This sample stems from a study of cytomegalovirus exposure and HLA in healthy donors. Notes on the study in general: Cytomegalovirus status, reportedly, was diagnosed with high specificity and sensitivity by the classifier. Listed as cytomegalovirus-associated were more than 150 TCR beta chains.

The protocol was immunoSEQ multiplex PCR, while the TCRdb copy is restricted to in-frame clones and leaves out a portion. Of 100,000 to 150,000 clones in the sample, 88% are singletons; the top ten hold 1.2% to 1.5%. Trimming took off 4 bases at V and 4 bases at J, with 10 bases between the two ends. The germline V gene has CDR1 LGHNA and CDR2 YSLEER. This CDR3 is 13 amino acids long. V gene TRBV4-3 combines with J gene TRBJ2-5, with D maybe TRBD1 (6 bases). The TCR comes from a man between 25 and 39 years old in good health and CMV-seronegative. Sequencing used PBMCs. CDR3 sequence (DNA): TGCGCCAGCAGCCGTGACAGGAGAGAGACCCAGTACTTC. Translation: CASSRDRRETQYF.